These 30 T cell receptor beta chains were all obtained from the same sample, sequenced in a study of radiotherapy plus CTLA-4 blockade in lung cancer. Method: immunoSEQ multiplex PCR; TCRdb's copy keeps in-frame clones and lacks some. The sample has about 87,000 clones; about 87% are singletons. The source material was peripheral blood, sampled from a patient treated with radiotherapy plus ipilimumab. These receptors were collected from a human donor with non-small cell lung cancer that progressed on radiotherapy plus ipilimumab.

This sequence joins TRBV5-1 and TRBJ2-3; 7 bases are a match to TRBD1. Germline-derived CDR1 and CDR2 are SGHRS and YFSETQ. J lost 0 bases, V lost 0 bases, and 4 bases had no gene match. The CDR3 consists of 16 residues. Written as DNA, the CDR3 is TGCGCCAGCAGCTTGGGGCAGGGGGTAAGCACAGATACGCAGTATTTT. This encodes CASSLGQGVSTDTQYF.

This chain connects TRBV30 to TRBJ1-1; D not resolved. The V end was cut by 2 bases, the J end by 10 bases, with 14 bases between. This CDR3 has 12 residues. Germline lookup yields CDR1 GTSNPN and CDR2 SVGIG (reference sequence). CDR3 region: CAWSPGSLGAFF. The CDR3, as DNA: TGTGCCTGGAGTCCTGGATCCTTGGGAGCTTTCTTT.

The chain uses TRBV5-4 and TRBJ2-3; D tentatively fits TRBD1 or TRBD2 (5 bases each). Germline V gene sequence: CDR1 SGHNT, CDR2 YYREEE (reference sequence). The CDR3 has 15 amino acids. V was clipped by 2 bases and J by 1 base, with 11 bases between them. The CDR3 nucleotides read TGTGCCAGCAGCTTTTGGGGGAGAGGCACAGATACGCAGTATTTT. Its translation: CASSFWGRGTDTQYF.

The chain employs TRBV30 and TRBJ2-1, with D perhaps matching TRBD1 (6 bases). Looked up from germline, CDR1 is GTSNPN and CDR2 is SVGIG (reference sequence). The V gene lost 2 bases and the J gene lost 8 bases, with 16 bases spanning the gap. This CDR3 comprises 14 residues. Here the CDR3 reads CAWSHSGTTYEQFF. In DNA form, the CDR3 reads TGTGCCTGGAGTCACTCCGGGACAACCTATGAGCAGTTCTTC.

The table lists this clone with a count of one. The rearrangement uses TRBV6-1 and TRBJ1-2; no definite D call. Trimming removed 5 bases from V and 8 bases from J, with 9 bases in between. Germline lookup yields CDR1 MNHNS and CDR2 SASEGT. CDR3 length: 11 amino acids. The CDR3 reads CASSTTGGYTF. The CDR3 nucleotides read TGTGCCAGCAGTACAACGGGGGGCTACACCTTC.

The CDR3 DNA reads as TGTGCCAGCAGTGATAGCGGGGTAACCACCGGGGAGCTGTTTTTT. This sequence encodes CASSDSGVTTGELFF. This chain links TRBV25-1 with TRBJ2-2, with 8 nucleotides matching TRBD2. The CDR3 loop spans 15 amino acids. V shed 3 bases and J 4 bases; nucleotides not matched to a gene: 4. Looked up from germline, CDR1 is MGHDK and CDR2 is SYGVNS.

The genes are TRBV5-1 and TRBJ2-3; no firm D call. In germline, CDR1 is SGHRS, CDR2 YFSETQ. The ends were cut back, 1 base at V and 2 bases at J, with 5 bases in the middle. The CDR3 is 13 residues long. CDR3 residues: CASSLRDTDTQYF. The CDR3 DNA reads TGCGCCAGCAGCTTGAGGGACACAGATACGCAGTATTTT.

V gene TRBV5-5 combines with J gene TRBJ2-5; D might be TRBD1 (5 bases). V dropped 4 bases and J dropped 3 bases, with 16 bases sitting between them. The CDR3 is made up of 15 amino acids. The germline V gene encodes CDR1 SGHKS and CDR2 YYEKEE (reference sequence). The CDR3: CASSNGLTVEETQYF. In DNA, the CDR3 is TGTGCCAGCAGCAACGGGTTGACAGTGGAAGAGACCCAGTACTTC.

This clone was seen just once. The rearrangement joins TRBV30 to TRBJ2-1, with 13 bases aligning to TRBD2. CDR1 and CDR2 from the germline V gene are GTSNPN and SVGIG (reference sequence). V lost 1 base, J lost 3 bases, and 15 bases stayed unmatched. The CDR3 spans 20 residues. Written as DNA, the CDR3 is TGTGCCTGGAGTGGCCGGACTAGCGGGAGCAAAGTCTACGTCTACAATGAGCAGTTCTTC. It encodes CAWSGRTSGSKVYVYNEQFF.

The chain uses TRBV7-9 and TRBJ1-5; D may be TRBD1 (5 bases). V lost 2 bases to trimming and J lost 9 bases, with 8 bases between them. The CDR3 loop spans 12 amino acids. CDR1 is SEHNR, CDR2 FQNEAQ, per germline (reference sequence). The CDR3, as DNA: TGTGCCAGCAGCTTATTTGGGGGGCCCCAGCATTTT. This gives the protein CASSLFGGPQHF.

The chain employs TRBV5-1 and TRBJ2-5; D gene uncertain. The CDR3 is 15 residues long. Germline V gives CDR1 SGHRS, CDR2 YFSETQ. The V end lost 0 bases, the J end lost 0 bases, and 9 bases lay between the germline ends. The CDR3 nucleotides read TGCGCCAGCAGCTTGGGGGCGCCGTACCAAGAGACCCAGTACTTC. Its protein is CASSLGAPYQETQYF.

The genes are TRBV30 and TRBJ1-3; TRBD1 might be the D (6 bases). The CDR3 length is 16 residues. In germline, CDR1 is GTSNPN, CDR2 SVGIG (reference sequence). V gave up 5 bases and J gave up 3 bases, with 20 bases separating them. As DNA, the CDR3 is TGTGCCTGGTCCCGCACGGGGGGGGGCAGTGGAAACACCATATATTTT. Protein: CAWSRTGGGSGNTIYF.

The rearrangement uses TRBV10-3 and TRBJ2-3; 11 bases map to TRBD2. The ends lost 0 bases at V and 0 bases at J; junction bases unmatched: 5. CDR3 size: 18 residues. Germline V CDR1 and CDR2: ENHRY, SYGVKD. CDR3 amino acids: CAISESGLAGGSTDTQYF. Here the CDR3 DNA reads TGTGCCATCAGTGAGTCAGGCCTAGCGGGAGGCAGCACAGATACGCAGTATTTT.

DNA of the CDR3: TGTGCCAGTGGACAGGGGGCATTTTATGGCTACACCTTC. Residues: CASGQGAFYGYTF. This chain uses TRBV19 with TRBJ1-2; 11 bases line up with TRBD1. Germline CDR1 is LNHDA and CDR2 is SQIVND (reference sequence). CDR3 size: 13 residues. V was pared by 8 bases and J by 5 bases, with 4 bases of the junction left unmatched.

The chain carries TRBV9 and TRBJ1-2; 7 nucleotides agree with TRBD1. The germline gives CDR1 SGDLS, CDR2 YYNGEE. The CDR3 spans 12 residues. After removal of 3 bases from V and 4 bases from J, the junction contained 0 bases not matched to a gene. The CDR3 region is CASSDRGYGYTF. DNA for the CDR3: TGTGCCAGCAGCGACAGGGGCTATGGCTACACCTTC.

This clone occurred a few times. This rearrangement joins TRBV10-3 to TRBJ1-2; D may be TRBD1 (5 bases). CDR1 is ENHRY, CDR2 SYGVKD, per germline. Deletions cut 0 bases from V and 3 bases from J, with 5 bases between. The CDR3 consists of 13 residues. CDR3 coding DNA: TGTGCCATCAGTGAGTCGGGGGACTATGGCTACACCTTC. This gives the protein CAISESGDYGYTF.

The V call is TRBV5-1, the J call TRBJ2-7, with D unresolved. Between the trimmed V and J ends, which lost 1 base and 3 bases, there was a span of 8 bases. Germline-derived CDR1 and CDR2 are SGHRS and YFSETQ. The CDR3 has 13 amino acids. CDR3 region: CASSLTVSYEQYF. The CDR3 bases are TGCGCCAGCAGCTTGACAGTCAGCTACGAGCAGTACTTC.

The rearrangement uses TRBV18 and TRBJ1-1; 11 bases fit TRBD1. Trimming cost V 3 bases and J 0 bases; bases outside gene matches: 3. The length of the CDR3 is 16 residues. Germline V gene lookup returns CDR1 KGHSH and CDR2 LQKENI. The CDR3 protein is CASSPWTGGLNTEAFF. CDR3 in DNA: TGTGCCAGCTCACCCTGGACAGGGGGCTTGAACACTGAAGCTTTCTTT.

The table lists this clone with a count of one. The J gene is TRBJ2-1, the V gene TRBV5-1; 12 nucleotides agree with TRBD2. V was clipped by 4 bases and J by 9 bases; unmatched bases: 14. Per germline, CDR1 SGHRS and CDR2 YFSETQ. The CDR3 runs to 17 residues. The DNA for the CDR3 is TGCGCCAGCAGCCCCCCCGGGGCTAGCGGGAGGGAGAGTGAGCAGTTCTTC. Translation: CASSPPGASGRESEQFF. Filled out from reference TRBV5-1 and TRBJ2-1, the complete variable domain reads KAGVTQTPRYLIKTRGQQVTLSCSPISGHRSVSWYQQTPGQGLQFLFEYFSETQRNKGNFPGRFSGRQFSNSRSEMNVSTLELGDSALYLCASSPPGASGRESEQFFGPGTRLTVL.

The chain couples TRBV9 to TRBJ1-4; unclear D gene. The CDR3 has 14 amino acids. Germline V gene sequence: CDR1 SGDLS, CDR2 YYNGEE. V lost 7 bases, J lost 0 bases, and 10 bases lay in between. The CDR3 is CASGERPTNEKLFF. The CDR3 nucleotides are TGTGCCAGCGGAGAGCGTCCAACTAATGAAAAACTGTTTTTT.

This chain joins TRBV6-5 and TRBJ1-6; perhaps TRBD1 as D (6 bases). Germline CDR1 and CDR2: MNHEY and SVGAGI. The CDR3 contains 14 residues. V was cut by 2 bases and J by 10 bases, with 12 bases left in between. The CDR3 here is CASSYAGEGSPLHF. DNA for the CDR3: TGTGCCAGCAGTTACGCAGGGGAAGGGTCACCCCTCCACTTT.

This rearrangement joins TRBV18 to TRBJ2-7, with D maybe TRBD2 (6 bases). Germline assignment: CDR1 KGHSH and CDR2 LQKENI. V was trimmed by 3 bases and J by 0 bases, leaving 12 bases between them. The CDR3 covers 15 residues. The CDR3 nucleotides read TGTGCCAGCTCACCCGGGGTGGGGGGCTCCTACGAGCAGTACTTC. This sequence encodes CASSPGVGGSYEQYF.

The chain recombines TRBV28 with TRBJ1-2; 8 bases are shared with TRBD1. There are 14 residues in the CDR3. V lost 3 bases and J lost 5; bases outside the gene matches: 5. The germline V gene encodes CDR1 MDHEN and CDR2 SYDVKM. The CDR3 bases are TGTGCCAGCAGTTTGGGGACAGGCATATATGGCTACACCTTC. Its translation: CASSLGTGIYGYTF.

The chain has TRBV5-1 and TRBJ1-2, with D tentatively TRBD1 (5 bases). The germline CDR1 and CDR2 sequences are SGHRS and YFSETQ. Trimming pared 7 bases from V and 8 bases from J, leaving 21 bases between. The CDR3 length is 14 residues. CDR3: CASGSGTGVLGYTF. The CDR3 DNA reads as TGCGCCAGCGGTTCCGGGACGGGCGTTTTAGGCTACACCTTC. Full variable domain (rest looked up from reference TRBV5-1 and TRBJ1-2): KAGVTQTPRYLIKTRGQQVTLSCSPISGHRSVSWYQQTPGQGLQFLFEYFSETQRNKGNFPGRFSGRQFSNSRSEMNVSTLELGDSALYLCASGSGTGVLGYTFGSGTRLTVV.

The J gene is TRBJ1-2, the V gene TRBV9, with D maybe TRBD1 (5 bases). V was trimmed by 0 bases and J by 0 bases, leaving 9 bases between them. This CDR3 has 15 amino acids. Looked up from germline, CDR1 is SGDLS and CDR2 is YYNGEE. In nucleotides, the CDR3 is TGTGCCAGCAGCGTAGATCTAGGGGCTAACTATGGCTACACCTTC. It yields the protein CASSVDLGANYGYTF.

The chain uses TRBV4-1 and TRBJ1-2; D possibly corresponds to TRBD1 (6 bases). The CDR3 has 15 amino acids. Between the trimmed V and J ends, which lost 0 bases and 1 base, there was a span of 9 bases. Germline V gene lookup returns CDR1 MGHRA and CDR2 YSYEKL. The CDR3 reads CASSQDSRGNYGYTF. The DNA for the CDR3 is TGCGCCAGCAGCCAAGATTCCAGGGGTAACTATGGCTACACCTTC.

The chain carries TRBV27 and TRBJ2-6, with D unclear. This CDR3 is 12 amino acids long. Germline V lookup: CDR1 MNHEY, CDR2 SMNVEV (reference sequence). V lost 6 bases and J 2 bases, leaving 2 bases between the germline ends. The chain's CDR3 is CASRTGANVLTF. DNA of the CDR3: TGTGCCAGCAGAACTGGGGCCAACGTCCTGACTTTC.

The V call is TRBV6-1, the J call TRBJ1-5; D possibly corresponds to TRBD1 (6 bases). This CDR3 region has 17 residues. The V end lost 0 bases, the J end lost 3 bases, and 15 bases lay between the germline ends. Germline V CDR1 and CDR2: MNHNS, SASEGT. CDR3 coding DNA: TGTGCCAGCAGTGAAGCGCTTGGAGGACAGCCCAATCAGCCCCAGCATTTT. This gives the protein CASSEALGGQPNQPQHF.

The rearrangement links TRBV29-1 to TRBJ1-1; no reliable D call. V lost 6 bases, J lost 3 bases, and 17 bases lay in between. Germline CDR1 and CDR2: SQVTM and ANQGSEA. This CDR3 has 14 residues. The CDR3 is CSVQGSGRDTEAFF. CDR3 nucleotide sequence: TGCAGCGTCCAAGGGAGCGGGCGTGACACTGAAGCTTTCTTT.

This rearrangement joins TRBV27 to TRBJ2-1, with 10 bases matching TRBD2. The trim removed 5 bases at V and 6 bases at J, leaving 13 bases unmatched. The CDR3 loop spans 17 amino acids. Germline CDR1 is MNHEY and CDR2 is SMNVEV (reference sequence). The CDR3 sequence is CASSPLSSGSGGNEQFF. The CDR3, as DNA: TGTGCCAGCAGTCCGCTATCTAGCGGGAGTGGAGGCAATGAGCAGTTCTTC.